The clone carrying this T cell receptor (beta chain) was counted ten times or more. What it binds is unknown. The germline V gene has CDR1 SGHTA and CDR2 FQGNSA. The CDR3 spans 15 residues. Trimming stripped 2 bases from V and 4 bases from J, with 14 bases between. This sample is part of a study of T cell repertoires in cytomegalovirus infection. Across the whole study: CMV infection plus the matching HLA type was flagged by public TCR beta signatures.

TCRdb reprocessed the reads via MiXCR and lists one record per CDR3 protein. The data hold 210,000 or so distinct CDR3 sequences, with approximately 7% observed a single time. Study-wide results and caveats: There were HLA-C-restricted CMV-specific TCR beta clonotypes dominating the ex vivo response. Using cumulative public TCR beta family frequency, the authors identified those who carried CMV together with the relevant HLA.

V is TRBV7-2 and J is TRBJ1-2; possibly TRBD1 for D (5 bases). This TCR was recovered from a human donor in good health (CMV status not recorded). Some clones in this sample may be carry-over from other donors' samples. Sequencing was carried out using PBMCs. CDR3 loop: CASSLSPGPLYGYTF. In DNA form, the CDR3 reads TGTGCCAGCAGCTTATCCCCAGGGCCTCTCTATGGCTACACCTTC.